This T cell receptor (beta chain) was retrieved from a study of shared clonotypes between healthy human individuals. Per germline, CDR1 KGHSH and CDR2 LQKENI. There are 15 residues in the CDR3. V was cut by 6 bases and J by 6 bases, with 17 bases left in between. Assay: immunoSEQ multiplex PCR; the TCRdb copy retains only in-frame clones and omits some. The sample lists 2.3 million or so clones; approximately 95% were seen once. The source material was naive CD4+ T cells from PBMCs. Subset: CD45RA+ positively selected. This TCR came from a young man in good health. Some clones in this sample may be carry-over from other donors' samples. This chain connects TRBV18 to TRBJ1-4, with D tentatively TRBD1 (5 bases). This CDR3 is CASSRSRGFDEKLFF. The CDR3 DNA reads TGTGCCAGCTCCAGATCTAGGGGTTTTGATGAAAAACTGTTTTTT.